One and the same sample provided the 29 T cell receptor beta chains below, sequenced in a study of T cells in Graves' hyperthyroidism and ophthalmopathy. Authors of the study amplified TCR beta CDR3 regions from RNA transcripts. Carried out on the TCR CDR3, a first-round RT-PCR used the HTBI primer set. A single record per CDR3 protein comes from TCRdb applying MiXCR to the multiplex PCR reads. The sample shows more than 300,000 distinct CDR3 sequences, about a sixth of them seen only once. The specimen sequenced was blood. Receptors originate from a woman aged 25-40 years with Graves' hyperthyroidism that later progressed to Graves' ophthalmopathy.

This clonotype was found a few times. One junction end disagrees with the germline gene, perhaps due to a read error. The CDR3 reads CAVRVGQGEMAYTF. In nucleotides, the CDR3 is TGTGCCGTCAGGGTCGGACAGGGAGAAATGGCCTACACCTTC. The rearrangement joins TRBV10-3 to TRBJ1-2, with 8 positions matching TRBD1. The germline V gene has CDR1 ENHRY and CDR2 SYGVKD. CDR3 size: 14 residues.

This clonotype was recorded at least ten times. The junction does not match germline at one end; this may be a read error. The chain joins TRBV11-1 to TRBJ2-5; a weak D match, TRBD1 (5 bases). Germline-derived CDR1 and CDR2 are SGHAT and FQDESV (reference sequence). This CDR3 contains 14 residues. The CDR3 bases are TGTGCCAGCAGCTTAGGACAGAACCAAGGGACCCAGTACTTC. The encoded protein is CASSLGQNQGTQYF.

This chain uses TRBV6-5 with TRBJ1-2; D uncertain. CDR1 is MNHEY, CDR2 SVGAGI, per germline. V lost 1 base and J 2 bases, leaving 14 bases between the germline ends. The length of the CDR3 is 16 residues. The CDR3 region is CASSYYIGGLNYGYTF. In nucleotides, the CDR3 is TGTGCCAGCAGTTACTATATCGGTGGTTTAAACTATGGCTACACCTTC.

The genes are TRBV30 and TRBJ2-1, with D possibly matching TRBD1 (5 bases). The germline CDR1 and CDR2 sequences are GTSNPN and SVGIG (reference sequence). Trimming left V 1 base short and J 4 bases short, with 14 bases between. The CDR3 extends over 15 amino acids. The CDR3 DNA reads as TGTGCCTGGAGTGCCGACAGTGCCTCTTACAATGAGCAGTTCTTC. Amino acid sequence: CAWSADSASYNEQFF.

This clonotype was found many times. The V call is TRBV3-1, the J call TRBJ1-2; D gene unclear. V lost 3 bases and J lost 6, with 20 bases in between. This CDR3 spans 16 amino acids. Germline assignment: CDR1 LGHDT and CDR2 YNNKEL (reference sequence). The CDR3 is CASSQGGSSLLNGYTF. CDR3 in DNA: TGTGCCAGCAGCCAGGGAGGGAGTTCCCTGCTTAATGGCTACACCTTC. The whole variable domain, remainder taken from reference TRBV3-1 and TRBJ1-2, is DTAVSQTPKYLVTQMGNDKSIKCEQNLGHDTMYWYKQDSKKFLKIMFSYNNKELIINETVPNRFSPKSPDKAHLNLHINSLELGDSAVYFCASSQGGSSLLNGYTFGSGTRLTVV.

V usage is TRBV6-4 and J usage is TRBJ2-3; the D is unclear. Trimming shortened V by 0 bases and J by 2 bases, and 12 bases separated the two germline ends. The CDR3 is made up of 16 amino acids. Germline CDR1 and CDR2: MRHNA and SNTAGT. The CDR3 nucleotides are TGTGCCAGCAGTGACTCGATCAGCTCCGTCACAGATACGCAGTATTTT. Translated, it gives CASSDSISSVTDTQYF.

On this clonotype itself: Given a much more abundant clone one base away, this may be a read error. The chain is built from TRBV11-2 and TRBJ1-1; a possible D gene is TRBD1 (5 bases). Germline-derived CDR1 and CDR2 are SGHAT and FQNNGV. This CDR3 has 13 amino acids. The CDR3 DNA reads as TGTGCCAGCAGCTTAGATAGGACGGGACTTGCTTACTTT. It yields the protein CASSLDRTGLAYF.

This clonotype occurred many times. This sequence joins TRBV27 and TRBJ2-3; 7 bases agree with TRBD1. V dropped 5 bases and J dropped 5; count of bases not matched to a gene: 7. Per germline, CDR1 MNHEY and CDR2 SMNVEV (reference sequence). The length of the CDR3 is 14 residues. The DNA for the CDR3 is TGTGCCAGCAGTCCCGACAGGGTCGTAGATACGCAGTATTTT. As protein: CASSPDRVVDTQYF.

This clonotype was found a few times. Given the absence of the conserved phenylalanine or tryptophan at the CDR3 end, a read error is likely. The CDR3 sequence: CASSSTRDNRGGTEAFL. The CDR3 DNA sequence: TGTGCCAGTAGTTCCACAAGGGACAACAGGGGTGGCACTGAAGCTTTCCTT. The chain links TRBV19 to TRBJ1-1, with 7 bases lining up with TRBD1. Looked up from germline, CDR1 is LNHDA and CDR2 is SQIVND (reference sequence). Unmatched junction bases numbered 16, after V lost 5 bases and J lost 4 bases. The CDR3 length is 17 residues.

The sample holds many counts of this clonotype. The V and J genes are TRBV12-3 or TRBV12-4 and TRBJ1-4; no clear D gene. There are 17 residues in the CDR3. Trimming took 1 base from V and 5 from J, leaving 17 bases between them. The CDR3 here is CASSLVINVGHNEKLFF. CDR3 bases: TGTGCCAGCAGTTTAGTCATTAACGTCGGGCACAATGAAAAACTGTTTTTT.

This clonotype was counted between two and nine times. CDR3 protein: CAISEEQGYGYTF. The CDR3 DNA follows: TGTGCCATCAGTGAGGAACAGGGATATGGCTACACCTTC. The genes are TRBV10-3 and TRBJ1-2; TRBD1 might be the D (6 bases). Germline V lookup: CDR1 ENHRY, CDR2 SYGVKD. The CDR3 totals 13 residues. With 2 bases removed from V and 5 bases from J, the gap between germline ends came to 9 bases.

The table lists this clonotype with many counts. The chain combines TRBV7-9 with TRBJ2-6; no clear D. The V end lost 7 bases, the J end lost 0 bases, and 7 bases lay between the germline ends. Germline CDR1 SEHNR, CDR2 FQNEAQ (reference sequence). The CDR3 consists of 14 residues. The CDR3 DNA reads TGTGCCAGCAACGTCAACTCTGGGGCCAACGTCCTGACTTTC. It yields the protein CASNVNSGANVLTF.

This clonotype was counted many times. V is TRBV4-1 and J is TRBJ2-5, with D perhaps TRBD2 (7 bases). Germline CDR1 and CDR2: MGHRA and YSYEKL. The CDR3 extends over 16 amino acids. Trimming took off 2 bases at V and 5 bases at J, with 18 bases between the two ends. The CDR3 reads CASSQSIRGARETQYF. The DNA of the CDR3 is TGCGCCAGCAGCCAATCTATACGGGGGGCGAGGGAGACCCAGTACTTC.

This clonotype was recorded many times. V usage is TRBV28 and J usage is TRBJ2-3; 8 bases agree with TRBD1. Germline V gene lookup returns CDR1 MDHEN and CDR2 SYDVKM. CDR3 length: 16 residues. Trimming cost V 4 bases and J 4 bases; bases outside gene matches: 10. In DNA, the CDR3 is TGTGCCAGCAGTTCACTACCTCAGGGGGCTGCAGATACGCAGTATTTT. Encoded protein: CASSSLPQGAADTQYF.

This clonotype was picked up many times. The gene calls are TRBV2 and TRBJ2-7; D ambiguous. CDR3 length: 12 amino acids. The V gene lost 6 bases and the J gene lost 0 bases, with 6 bases spanning the gap. Looked up from germline, CDR1 is SNHLY and CDR2 is FYNNEI. The CDR3 protein is CASRQGSYEQYF. The CDR3 DNA follows: TGTGCCAGCAGACAAGGCTCCTACGAGCAGTACTTC.

Ten or more counts support this clonotype. This chain connects TRBV11-2 to TRBJ2-3, with TRBD2 matching 11 bases. V lost 4 bases to trimming and J lost 0 bases; unmatched junction nucleotides: 6. This CDR3 comprises 17 residues. Germline CDR1 is SGHAT and CDR2 is FQNNGV. CDR3 bases: TGTGCCAGCAGCTATGGGACTAGCGGACCTAGCACAGATACGCAGTATTTT. Amino acids: CASSYGTSGPSTDTQYF.

Many counts were recorded for this clonotype. V is TRBV19 and J is TRBJ2-7, with D perhaps being TRBD1 or TRBD2 (5 bases each). CDR1 is LNHDA and CDR2 is SQIVND in the germline V gene (reference sequence). V gave up 5 bases and J gave up 3 bases, with 14 bases separating them. The CDR3 runs 14 residues. As DNA, the CDR3 is TGTGCCAGTAGTCCCCGGGACGGTGGCTACGAGCAGTACTTC. Its protein product is CASSPRDGGYEQYF.

The chain joins TRBV10-2 to TRBJ2-3, with 9 bases identical to TRBD1. The CDR3 covers 14 residues. Looked up from germline, CDR1 is WSHSY and CDR2 is SAAADI. With 4 bases clipped from V and 3 bases from J, the junction kept 2 bases outside the gene matches. The CDR3 protein is CASSGQGETDTQYF. The CDR3 coding sequence is TGCGCCAGCAGTGGACAGGGGGAAACAGATACGCAGTATTTT.

This chain joins TRBV2 and TRBJ1-2; D is unresolved. Germline loops: CDR1 SNHLY, CDR2 FYNNEI. With 8 bases removed from V and 0 bases from J, the gap between germline ends came to 10 bases. The CDR3 is 13 amino acids. The CDR3 loop is CASVRSANYGYTF. The CDR3 nucleotides read TGTGCCAGCGTCAGGAGCGCTAACTATGGCTACACCTTC.

The CDR3 DNA sequence: TGTGCCAGCAGCTTGACCAAGGGGCGGGGCTCGGGGGAGACCCAGTACTTC. It encodes CASSLTKGRGSGETQYF. This sequence joins TRBV5-8 and TRBJ2-5, with D possibly being TRBD2 (6 bases). V was cut by 1 base and J by 5 bases, with 21 bases left in between. The CDR3 spans 17 residues. CDR1 and CDR2 (germline): SGHTS, YDEGEE.

This clonotype came up a few times. The rearrangement links TRBV5-5 to TRBJ2-7; D remains ambiguous. Germline V gene data show CDR1 as SGHKS and CDR2 as YYEKEE (reference sequence). V lost 3 bases, J lost 0 bases, and 16 bases lay in between. The CDR3 runs to 16 residues. Written as DNA, the CDR3 is TGTGCCAGCAGCTCCACGGCCGCATACAGCTCCTACGAGCAGTACTTC. Translation: CASSSTAAYSSYEQYF.

This clonotype was seen more than once but under ten times. V and J are TRBV27 and TRBJ1-6; no clear D gene. This CDR3 region has 12 residues. The germline V gene encodes CDR1 MNHEY and CDR2 SMNVEV (reference sequence). The V gene lost 2 bases and the J gene lost 13 bases, with 9 bases spanning the gap. CDR3 amino acids: CASSLPGSPLHF. The DNA of the CDR3 is TGTGCCAGCAGTTTACCCGGCTCCCCCCTCCACTTT.

This clonotype was observed many times. The chain uses TRBV12-3 or TRBV12-4 and TRBJ2-1, with D possibly being TRBD1 or TRBD2 (5 bases each). This CDR3 comprises 13 residues. V shed 2 bases and J shed 9 bases, with 11 bases lying between them. The CDR3 sequence: CASSLIRGREQFF. CDR3 nucleotide sequence: TGTGCCAGCAGTTTAATCCGGGGACGTGAGCAGTTCTTC.

The chain has TRBV12-3 or TRBV12-4 and TRBJ2-7, with D hard to call. The length of the CDR3 is 12 residues. V was shortened by 8 bases and J by 1 base, with 9 bases between the two germline ends. In DNA, the CDR3 is TGTGCCAGCGGTCCTAATTCCTACGAGCAGTACTTC. It codes for CASGPNSYEQYF.

The chain couples TRBV2 to TRBJ1-6, with D hard to call. The CDR3 length is 12 residues. Per germline, CDR1 SNHLY and CDR2 FYNNEI. Deletions cut 6 bases from V and 7 bases from J, with 7 bases between. The CDR3 spells CASRVENSPLHF. The CDR3 bases are TGTGCCAGCAGGGTTGAAAATTCACCCCTCCACTTT.

Ten or more counts support this clonotype. The chain recombines TRBV2 with TRBJ2-5; 7 bases agree with TRBD2. With 8 bases clipped from V and 1 base from J, the junction kept 13 bases outside the gene matches. Germline CDR1 and CDR2: SNHLY and FYNNEI. The CDR3 is made up of 16 amino acids. The DNA for the CDR3 is TGTGCCAGCCGGTTTGTTTCTAGCGGTCCCCAAGAGACCCAGTACTTC. Translated: CASRFVSSGPQETQYF.

V usage is TRBV12-3 or TRBV12-4 and J usage is TRBJ2-7, with 13 bases matching TRBD2. The CDR3 length is 15 residues. J gave up 5 bases and V 5 bases, and 6 bases lay outside the gene matches. The CDR3 DNA sequence: TGTGCCAGCAGTCTTGGACTAGCGGGAGACCACGAGCAGTACTTC. Protein: CASSLGLAGDHEQYF.

This clonotype was counted at least ten times. The chain joins TRBV19 to TRBJ1-4; D not certain. The germline V and J ends were trimmed by 2 bases and 5 bases, with 12 bases remaining between them. Germline values: CDR1 LNHDA, CDR2 SQIVND (reference sequence). This CDR3 has 15 residues. The CDR3 reads CASSIPIFNNEKLFF. The CDR3 DNA is TGTGCCAGTAGTATACCGATATTCAACAATGAAAAACTGTTTTTT.

This sequence joins TRBV28 and TRBJ2-7; D ambiguous. Trimming took 6 bases from V and 3 from J, leaving 21 bases between them. Germline values: CDR1 MDHEN, CDR2 SYDVKM. The CDR3 is made up of 16 amino acids. The DNA of the CDR3 is TGTGCCAGCAGGGGGAAAGGGCCCCAATCTGGCTACGAGCAGTACGTC. Amino acids: CASRGKGPQSGYEQYV.